These T cell receptor beta chains were read from a single sample in a study of Graves' ophthalmopathy and Graves' hyperthyroidism. TCRdb processed the multiplex PCR reads anew with MiXCR; each CDR3 protein has one entry. Of about 390,000 distinct CDR3 sequences in the sample, 15% were seen once. The specimen sequenced was peripheral blood. These receptors all come from a woman in her late teens or twenties with stable Graves' hyperthyroidism. The CDR3 runs from the conserved cysteine through the conserved F or W. A D gene is named only where the DNA matches it firmly. Rows may omit the clone size; those that give it use once, few, many or a size class.

clone size	V gene	D gene	J gene	CDR3 DNA	CDR3 protein
few	TRBV30	.	TRBJ1-5	TGTGCCTGGAGCGAAGTAGGGCCCCAGCATTTT	CAWSEVGPQHF
.	TRBV12-3/TRBV12-4	TRBD2	TRBJ2-5	TGTGCCAGCAGTTTACGAAGAGGTGGGAGCGGGGGGGAGACCCAGTACTTC	CASSLRRGGSGGETQYF
few	TRBV13	.	TRBJ1-1	TGTGCCAGCAGCTTGAGGAACACTGGAGCTTTCTTT	CASSLRNTGAFF
many	TRBV15	TRBD1	TRBJ1-1	TGTGCCACCAGCGAGAGACAGGGCACTGAAGCTTTCTTT	CATSERQGTEAFF
many	TRBV27	TRBD1	TRBJ1-2	TGTGCCAGCAGTTTAGACTGGACAGGGTATGGCCACACCTTC	CASSLDWTGYGHTF
many	TRBV24-1	.	TRBJ1-5	TGTGCCACCAGTGACACTGGGAGGGATAGCAATCAGCCCCAGCATTTT	CATSDTGRDSNQPQHF
many	TRBV7-2	.	TRBJ1-5	TGTGCCAGCAGCTTTGCGGGGAATAGCAATCAGCCCCAGCATTTT	CASSFAGNSNQPQHF
few	TRBV3-1	.	TRBJ1-6	TGTGCCAGCAGCCATTCGATCAGCTCCTATAATTCACCCCTCCACTTT	CASSHSISSYNSPLHF
many	TRBV7-2	TRBD1	TRBJ1-2	TGTGCCAGCAGCCCCAGGACAGGGGCCGACCTCTACACCTTC	CASSPRTGADLYTF
many	TRBV5-1	TRBD1	TRBJ1-2	TGCGCCAGCACCCCCAGGGGGATGGACTATGGCTACACCTTC	CASTPRGMDYGYTF
.	TRBV12-3/TRBV12-4	.	TRBJ2-5	TGTGCCAGCTGTCTGGGTAGCTCAGGGGAGACCCAGTACTTC	CASCLGSSGETQYF
many	TRBV7-9	TRBD2	TRBJ2-5	TGTGCCAGCAGCCCCCTTTCTGGGGGGGAAGAGACCCAGTACTTC	CASSPLSGGEETQYF
.	TRBV19	.	TRBJ1-5	TGTGCCAGTACAGTTCTATTCGGCAATCAGCCCCAGCATTTT	CASTVLFGNQPQHF
many	TRBV6-1	.	TRBJ1-5	TGTGCCAGCTCGCAGGGAGGAAGCAATCAGCCCCAGCATTTT	CASSQGGSNQPQHF
many	TRBV29-1	TRBD1	TRBJ2-7	TGCAGCGTGGAGGGACAGGGCTACGAGCAGTACTTC	CSVEGQGYEQYF
many	TRBV27	.	TRBJ1-6	TGTGCCAGCAGTTTATCGAGGCAGGTTTCACCCCTCCACTTT	CASSLSRQVSPLHF
many	TRBV3-1	.	TRBJ2-7	TGTGCCAGCAGCCACCGCGAGGCCACCGAGCAGTACTTC	CASSHREATEQYF
many	TRBV24-1	.	TRBJ1-5	TGTGCCACCAGTGAAGGGGAACAGCCCCAGCATTTT	CATSEGEQPQHF
many	TRBV11-2	TRBD1	TRBJ2-6	TGTGCCAGCAGCTTAGACTACTCGGGACAGGGGGCTGGTGGGGCCAACGTCCTGACTTTC	CASSLDYSGQGAGGANVLTF
many	TRBV12-3/TRBV12-4	TRBD1	TRBJ1-1	TGTGCCAGCAACCGAGGGACAGGGGGCGCCCGGAACACTGAAGCTTTCTTT	CASNRGTGGARNTEAFF
many	TRBV28	TRBD1	TRBJ2-2	TGTGCCAGCAGTATACCGGGACAGGGCCCTAACACCGGGGAGCTGTTTTTT	CASSIPGQGPNTGELFF
few	TRBV11-2	.	TRBJ2-3	TGTGCCAGCAGAGCTGGTAGGGGGAGCACAGATACGCAGTATTTT	CASRAGRGSTDTQYF
many	TRBV11-2	.	TRBJ1-5	TGTGCCAGCAGCTTAGAGAGGGCAGCCAATCAGCCCCAGCATTTT	CASSLERAANQPQHF
many	TRBV12-3/TRBV12-4	TRBD1	TRBJ1-1	TGTGCCAGCAGTCAGCGACAGGGCATGAACACTGAAGCTTTCTTT	CASSQRQGMNTEAFF
many	TRBV5-1	.	TRBJ1-1	TGCGCCAGCGCCCAACAGGCCTCGAACACTGAAGCTTTCTTT	CASAQQASNTEAFF
few	TRBV5-5	TRBD1	TRBJ1-2	TGTGCCAGCAGCTTGGTCCAGGGGGCAGGTGGCTACACCTTC	CASSLVQGAGGYTF
many	TRBV7-8	.	TRBJ1-5	TGTGCCAGCAGCTTAGAATCCGTTTATAGCAATCAGCCCCAGCATTTT	CASSLESVYSNQPQHF
.	TRBV13	.	TRBJ2-3	TGTGCCAGCAGCTTAGAGCTCGGGAGCACAGATACGCAGTATTTT	CASSLELGSTDTQYF
many	TRBV24-1	.	TRBJ1-2	TGTGCCACCAGTGATGATTCCTATGGCTACACCTTC	CATSDDSYGYTF
many	TRBV19	.	TRBJ2-5	TGTGCCAGTGGGGTGGGACCCCCAGGGGAGACCCAGTACTTC	CASGVGPPGETQYF
few	TRBV4-1	.	TRBJ1-1	TGCGCCAGCAGCCACCTACGGACGGGCCAGAACACTGAAGCTTTCTTT	CASSHLRTGQNTEAFF
many	TRBV12-3/TRBV12-4	.	TRBJ1-3	TGTGCCAGCAGTTCAGACAGGCGCTTCATATATTTT	CASSSDRRFIYF
many	TRBV4-1	.	TRBJ1-3	TGCGCCAGCAGCCAAGATAGCTCTGGAAACACCATATATTTT	CASSQDSSGNTIYF
many	TRBV7-3	TRBD2	TRBJ2-2	TGTGCCAGCAGCTCCCCGGGTAGCGGGGGGCTCGTGAACACCGGGGAGCTGTTTTTT	CASSSPGSGGLVNTGELFF
.	TRBV12-3/TRBV12-4	.	TRBJ1-2	TGTGCCAGCAGTCCAGACACCGCATTGGACTATGGCTACACCTTC	CASSPDTALDYGYTF
few	TRBV4-1	.	TRBJ1-1	TGCGCCAGCAGCCAAGCCCAGGATCTGAACACTGAAGCTTGCTTT	CASSQAQDLNTEACF
many	TRBV29-1	.	TRBJ2-7	TGCAGCGTTGAAGAAGGCATTGGTGGGTCCTACGAGCAGTACTTC	CSVEEGIGGSYEQYF
many	TRBV9	.	TRBJ1-6	TGTGCCAGCAGCGTAGGGGGGGAGAATTCACCCCTCCACTTT	CASSVGGENSPLHF
many	TRBV4-1	.	TRBJ1-5	TGCGCCAGCAACCAAGCCCACAGTTCACATCAGCCCCAGCATTTT	CASNQAHSSHQPQHF
many	TRBV6-1	.	TRBJ2-2	TGTGCCAGCAGTGTATGGGGCGGGGAGCTGTTTTTT	CASSVWGGELFF
many	TRBV28	TRBD1	TRBJ2-7	TGTGCCAGCAGTTCACCCGGGACAGCCACCTACGAGCAGTACTTC	CASSSPGTATYEQYF
many	TRBV6-1	.	TRBJ1-1	TGTGCCAGCAGTGAACCTCCGAACACTGAAGCTTTCTTT	CASSEPPNTEAFF
few	TRBV11-2	.	TRBJ2-5	TGTGCCAGCAGCGACCGGCCGGGGGAAGAGACCCAGTACTTC	CASSDRPGEETQYF